This T cell receptor beta chain is drawn from a study of PD-L1 blockade in urothelial cancer. Described time point: pretreatment peripheral blood. The authors spiked synthetic TCR analog templates into each PCR. The protocol was immunoSEQ multiplex PCR, while the TCRdb copy is restricted to in-frame clones and leaves out a portion. The sample lists about 45,000 clones, nearly 90% seen once, with 25% in the top ten. Here the sequenced sample was PBMCs, taken around atezolizumab (anti-PD-L1) treatment. The clonotype comes from a donor aged 40 or older with urothelial cancer.

In nucleotides, the CDR3 is TGTGCCAGCCTCGCACGGGGAGCTATGAACACTGAAGCTTTCTTT. It translates to CASLARGAMNTEAFF. This chain uses TRBV6-6 with TRBJ1-1, with D unclear. Per the germline V gene, CDR1 is MNHNY and CDR2 is SVGAGI (reference sequence). V lost 8 bases and J lost 0, with 16 bases in between. The CDR3 runs 15 residues.